The text below deals with one T cell receptor beta chain. What this receptor recognizes is not known. Nothing much larger sits one base from this clone, and base qualities are not available. Library preparation used the immunoSEQ multiplex PCR assay. A mixture of 60 forward primers for TCR Vbeta segments and 13 reverse primers for TCR Jbeta segments was used in the multiplex PCR. The CDR3 region of rearranged TCR beta genes was amplified from genomic DNA by a multiplex PCR assay. The Illumina HiSeq System was used to sequence the amplified TCR beta libraries as 87-base-pair reads. The authors' analysis ran thus. A later analysis tallied roughly 80 million unique TCR beta chains across the 600 to 700 repertoires, and around 12 million of those chains were shared by two or more donors. To remove PCR and sequencing errors, raw reads were error-corrected and collapsed into unique sequences using a nearest-neighbor algorithm that merged closely related sequences. V, D and J gene segments were assigned by aligning CDR3 sequences to IMGT reference sequences. For a sequence to be retained, a match of at least six nucleotides to both a V gene segment and a J gene segment was required. Rearrangements were classified as productive when the CDR3 lacked stop codons and remained in frame with V and J, and all other rearrangements were classified as non-productive. CDR3 was defined according to IMGT convention as the region running from the second conserved V-encoded cysteine to the conserved J-encoded phenylalanine. The earlier analysis of some 600 of the donors excluded sequences that lacked an unambiguous match to a single V gene segment. In an earlier analysis of a few hundred of the donors, V segments were called functional above 56.7% productive rearrangements and were called segregating when the between-donor standard deviation exceeded 5%. A statistical classification framework was built to diagnose cytomegalovirus status from the catalog of TCR beta chain sequences. V and J gene assignment, in a later analysis, came from comparing TCR nucleotide sequences with IMGT/GENE-DB human TR gene sequences. The TCRdist pipeline was used in a later analysis to assign CDR3 sequences and most-parsimonious VDJ recombination scenarios. In a later analysis, every TCR beta chain was defined by the combination of its CDR3 amino acid sequence and its V-gene family, and reads without a unique V-gene family were dropped. To address suspected cross-contamination and a sequencing artifact, a later analysis removed several hundred highly shared, low-generation-probability nucleotide sequences. For each public chain, a later analysis derived a clonal expansion index from normalized ranks of inferred template counts within each repertoire. A later analysis computed generation probabilities with a VDJ recombination model fitted to out-of-frame rearrangements, and checked the results against IGoR. A later analysis scored TCR-TCR, TCR-HLA and TCR-CMV co-occurrence with hypergeometric tests, applying a repertoire-size bias correction to TCR pairs. A later analysis estimated false discovery rates by permuting HLA or CMV assignments 20 times. A later analysis grouped co-occurring TCRs with DBSCAN, adding TCRdist sequence similarity when clustering within HLA-allele-positive subsets. Repertoires with fewer than 30,000 or more than 120,000 public chains, plus five repertoires with anomalous nucleotide sharing, were excluded from co-occurrence clustering. TCRdb stores this immuneACCESS table with in-frame sequences only. Part of the clones is absent; in the studies checked, under half of the shortfall reflects unresolved V genes, and no reason is known for the rest. V, J and clone size are those of that table, while D and trimming were read from the DNA. This sample lists 100,000 or so clones; about four fifths were detected once. The ten most abundant clones make up about 5% of the sample.

Ends trimmed: V by 5 bases, J by 8 bases; bases unmatched to a gene: 8. CDR1 and CDR2 are drawn from the germline V gene: MDHEN, SYDVKM. Including cysteine and phenylalanine, the CDR3 has 13 amino acids. Only the CDR3 DNA stays, 39 bases, in frame from base 1. The cohort consisted of 600 to 700 healthy bone marrow donors. Cohort members were all nominally healthy when sampled, although unrecorded immune exposures were likely present. The donor was CMV seropositive and was included in the group of 300 or so seropositive cohort members. A peripheral blood sample was provided by each donor, and peripheral blood mononuclear cells were used for TCR beta sequencing. The Qiagen DNeasy Blood Extraction Kit was used to extract genomic DNA from the blood cell samples. These data originate in a study of cytomegalovirus exposure and HLA in healthy donors (dated by TCRdb to about 2017). About the study as a whole: An earlier analysis of some 620 of the donors reported 250 to 300 Gb of sequence data and around 120 million unique TCR beta sequences obtained from about 180 million T cells. Roughly 300 gigabases of sequencing data and tens of millions of unique TCR sequences made up an early release that covered 640 HLA-typed donors. Of the roughly 400 genotyped donors, approximately 81% were placed in the genetic ancestry cluster associated with self-reported Caucasian donors. The aim of the study was to test whether cataloging public T cell receptors could identify signatures of past pathogen exposure. The study profiled the T cell repertoires of under 850 subjects by immunosequencing and related them to cytomegalovirus serostatus. In addition to the first cohort of around 670 subjects, a separate validation cohort of approximately 120 different subjects was used. The study combined high-throughput TCR immunosequencing, statistical association of individual TCRs with disease status, and machine learning to predict cytomegalovirus infection status. A later analysis re-examined previously published TCR beta repertoires from roughly 720 donors and added high-resolution HLA genotyping to investigate patterns of TCR occurrence. In the later analysis, no new phenotypic data were used to find candidate immune exposures; instead, reliance was placed on TCR beta sequences and their occurrence across donors. In an earlier analysis of 500 to 650 of the donors, high-throughput TCR beta sequencing was used to judge whether each TCR beta V gene segment behaved as functional or pseudogenic. Donor age, sex, ethnicity and CMV serostatus were collected together with the repertoire data. A later genetic analysis took genome-wide SNP genotypes for about 55% of the roughly 670 donors and used that subset as a discovery cohort. All discovery cohort repertoires had been generated on a single sequencing platform. Class I and class II HLA loci were covered by the typing at four-digit resolution. The number of typed donors differed by locus: roughly 629-630 for A, B, C, DRB1 and DQB1; approximately 530 for DQA1; 606 for DPA1; and 400 to 480 for DPB1. Roughly 5 DR-DQ haplotypes were handled as single units for association and clustering because linkage in the cohort was strong. Across 300 to 500 genotyped donors of the cohort, an average of roughly 250,000 unique TCR beta nucleotide sequences per donor were sequenced, and 15% to 20% of those sequences were non-productive.

General findings and caveats noted by the study authors: Because counts were too low, some 16 rarely observed V segments, including chromosome 9 orphons, were excluded from the earlier analysis of under 650 of the donors. The presence/absence analyses assumed that sequencing depth was roughly uniform across donors, and that assumption may not be true. An earlier analysis of 587 of the donors showed that most TCR beta V segments appeared in productive rearrangements either about 87% or about 30% of the time, which broadly matched IMGT annotations. The cohort was sequenced for TCR beta chains only, and without alpha or paired-chain data the features that could be detected were limited. Cytomegalovirus status was reported to be diagnosed by the classifier with high specificity and sensitivity in both the original and validation cohorts. For the cohort, immune exposure information was limited to CMV serostatus. Most TCR sequences were observed very rarely across donors, whereas some public TCRs were present in many individuals. A group of highly shared sequence variants was considered likely to be a technical artifact of the sequencing pipeline. A further reported finding was that TCR beta sequences accurately predicted the HLA-A and HLA-B alleles for most subjects in the first cohort. Strong co-occurrence of HLA alleles, especially DR and DQ, made assigning TCR associations to individual alleles difficult. A later genetic analysis reported fewer N-insertions in productive TCRs among donors in an Asian-associated ancestry cluster than the approximately 700-donor mean. According to a later analysis, parvovirus B19, influenza, CMV and Epstein-Barr virus appeared linked to several top co-occurrence clusters. An association between a missense DCLRE1C variant and V-gene and J-gene trimming of TCR beta chains was found in a later genetic analysis and replicated in an independent cohort. Specific HLA alleles were associated with about 17,000 TCR beta sequences at a false discovery rate of 0.05 in a later analysis. According to the authors, the approach could potentially be generalized to other disease states and immunological phenotypes. In vitro tests confirmed that a few of the cytomegalovirus-associated TCR beta chains recognize cytomegalovirus antigens. Because some donors lacked HLA typing at each locus, the association tests relied only on the typed subset. In a later analysis, TCR association rates were found to vary across HLA loci, with the most associated TCRs seen for DRB1 alleles and the fewest for HLA-C alleles. Some IMGT-functional V segments, including TRBV6-2 and TRBV6-3, could not be distinguished by the 87-base-pair reads and were therefore excluded. A later analysis found that most CMV-associated TCR beta chains appeared HLA-restricted, with HLA associations seemingly driven largely by CMV exposure. The study listed 150 to 200 TCR beta chains as associated with cytomegalovirus. In a later analysis, HLA-associated TCR beta chains showed more clonal expansion and lower generation probabilities than non-associated chains that were equally common. Linkage disequilibrium might explain the correlated functional status among segregating V segments, but an unknown experimental factor could not be ruled out.

This clonotype was sampled from a man aged 35 to 55 in good health and CMV-seropositive. Sequencing input: PBMCs. The sequence links TRBV28 to TRBJ1-1, with 7 junctional bases fitting TRBD1. The CDR3 protein sequence reads: CASSRIQGREAFF. The DNA is as follows: TGTGCCAGCAGTCGGATACAGGGGCGGGAAGCTTTCTTT.